This paragraph covers one T cell receptor beta chain sequence. Its specificity is not known. This clone may be a read error of a much larger clone one base away. cDNA molecules, individually, were tagged with unique molecular identifiers. One entry per CDR3 protein, called by TCRdb with MiXCR from the 5' RACE reads. The top ten clones hold about 6% of a sample with 30,000 to 40,000 distinct CDR3 sequences, 3.5% to 5% of them seen once. The data were obtained in a study of early T cells in non-severe SARS-CoV-2 infection. Study summary: Chains from this unsorted whole-blood bulk RNA could not be paired.

Study-wide results and limits: Lookups in VDJdb leaned toward anti-spike CD8 responses and missed private and CD4 specificities.

This TCR derives from an adult who was a healthcare worker with PCR-confirmed SARS-CoV-2 infection or an uninfected control (not recorded which). The sample taken for sequencing was whole blood.

The CDR3 reads CASSSYPDSVNTEASF. The CDR3 region has the DNA TGTGCCAGCAGCTCTTACCCAGACTCAGTTAACACTGAAGCTTCCTTT. The chain combines TRBV7-9 with TRBJ1-1, with D unresolved. There are 16 residues in the CDR3. The germline V gene has CDR1 SEHNR and CDR2 FQNEAQ (reference sequence).